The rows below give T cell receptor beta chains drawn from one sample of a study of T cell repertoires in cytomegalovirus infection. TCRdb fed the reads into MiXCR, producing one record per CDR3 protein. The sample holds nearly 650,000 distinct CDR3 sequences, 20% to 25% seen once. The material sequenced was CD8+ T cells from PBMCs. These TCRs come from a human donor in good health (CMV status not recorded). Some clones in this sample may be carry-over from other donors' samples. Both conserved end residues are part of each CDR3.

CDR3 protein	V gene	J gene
CASSYMGNTIYF	TRBV7-9	TRBJ1-3
CASSLDDRRGKTQYF	TRBV7-9	TRBJ2-5
CASSHVTGLLEAFF	TRBV4-1	TRBJ1-1
CAFRGVLTLDEQFF	TRBV2	TRBJ2-1
CPTSRGLAGNYEQYF	TRBV15	TRBJ2-7
CASTYTGSYNEQFF	TRBV6-5	TRBJ2-1
CASRSSSGTPRLPEYGYTF	TRBV28	TRBJ1-2
CASSLEGGLDEQFF	TRBV5-1	TRBJ2-1
CSVEDRLEAFF	TRBV29-1	TRBJ1-1
CASSYVVVNQPQHF	TRBV6-6	TRBJ1-5
CSASTVIYNEQFF	TRBV20-1	TRBJ2-1